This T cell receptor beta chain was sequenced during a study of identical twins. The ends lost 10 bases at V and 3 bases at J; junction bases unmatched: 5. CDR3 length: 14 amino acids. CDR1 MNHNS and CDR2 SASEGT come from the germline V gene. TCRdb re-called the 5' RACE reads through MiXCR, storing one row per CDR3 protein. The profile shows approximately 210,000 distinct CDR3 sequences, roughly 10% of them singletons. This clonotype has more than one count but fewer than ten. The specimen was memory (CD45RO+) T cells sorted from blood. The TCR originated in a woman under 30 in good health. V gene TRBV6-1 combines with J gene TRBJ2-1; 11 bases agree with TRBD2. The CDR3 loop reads CAISGLAVYNEQFF. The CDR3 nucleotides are TGTGCCATTTCGGGACTAGCGGTCTACAATGAGCAGTTCTTC.